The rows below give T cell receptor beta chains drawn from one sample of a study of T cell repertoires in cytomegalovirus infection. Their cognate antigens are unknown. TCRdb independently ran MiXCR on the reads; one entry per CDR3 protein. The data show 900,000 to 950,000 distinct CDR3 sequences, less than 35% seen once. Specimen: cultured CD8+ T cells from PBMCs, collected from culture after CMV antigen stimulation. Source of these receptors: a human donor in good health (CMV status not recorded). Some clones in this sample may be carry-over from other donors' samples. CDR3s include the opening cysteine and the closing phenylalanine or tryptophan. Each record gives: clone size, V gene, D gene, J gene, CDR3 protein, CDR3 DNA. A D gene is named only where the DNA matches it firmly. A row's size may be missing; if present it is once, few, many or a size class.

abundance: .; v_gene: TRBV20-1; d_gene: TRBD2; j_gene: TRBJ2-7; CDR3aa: CSAMDHGAGAYEQYF; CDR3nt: TGCAGTGCTATGGATCATGGAGCGGGGGCCTACGAGCAGTACTTC
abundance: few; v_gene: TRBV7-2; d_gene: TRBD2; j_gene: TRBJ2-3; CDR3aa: CASSLRSGGTTDTQYF; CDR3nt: TGTGCCAGCAGCTTACGATCGGGGGGGACGACAGATACGCAGTATTTT
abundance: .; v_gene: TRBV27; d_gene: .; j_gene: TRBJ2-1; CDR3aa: CAVWAGAWNSFF; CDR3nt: TGTGCCGTTTGGGCAGGAGCCTGGAATTCGTTCTTC
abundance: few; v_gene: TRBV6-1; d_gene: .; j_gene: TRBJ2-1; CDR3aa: CASSPYQNNEQFF; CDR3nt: TGTGCCAGCAGTCCCTACCAAAACAATGAGCAGTTCTTC
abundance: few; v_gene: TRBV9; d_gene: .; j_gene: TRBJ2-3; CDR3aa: CASSLVVGGRDTQYF; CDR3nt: TGTGCCAGCAGCTTAGTAGTGGGGGGCCGGGATACGCAGTATTTT
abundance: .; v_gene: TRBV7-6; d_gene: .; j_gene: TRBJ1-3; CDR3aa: CASSLDLWGTGNTIYF; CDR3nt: TGTGCCAGCAGCTTAGACTTGTGGGGGACTGGAAACACCATATATTTT
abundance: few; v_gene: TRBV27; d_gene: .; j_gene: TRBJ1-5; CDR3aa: CASSFGTPDQPQHF; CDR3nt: TGTGCCAGCAGTTTCGGGACGCCGGATCAGCCCCAGCATTTT
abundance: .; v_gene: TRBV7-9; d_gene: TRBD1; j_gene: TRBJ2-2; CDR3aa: CASSSQGAAQAGELFF; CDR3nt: TGTGCCAGCAGTTCACAGGGGGCTGCTCAGGCCGGGGAGCTGTTTTTT
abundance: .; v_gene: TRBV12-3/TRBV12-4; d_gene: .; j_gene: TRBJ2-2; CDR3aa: CTSSLRELFF; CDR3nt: TGTACCAGCAGTTTGAGGGAGCTGTTTTTT
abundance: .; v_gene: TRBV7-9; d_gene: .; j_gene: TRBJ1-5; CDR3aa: CASSLETGTNQPQHF; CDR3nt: TGTGCCAGCAGCTTAGAGACAGGTACAAATCAGCCCCAGCATTTT
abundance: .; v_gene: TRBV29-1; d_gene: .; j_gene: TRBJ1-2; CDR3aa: CSVVVDLTAYGYTF; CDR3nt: TGCAGCGTTGTTGTGGACCTTACCGCATATGGCTACACCTTC
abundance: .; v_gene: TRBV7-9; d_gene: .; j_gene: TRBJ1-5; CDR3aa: CASSGGWSNQPQHF; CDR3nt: TGTGCCAGCAGCGGGGGGTGGAGCAATCAGCCCCAGCATTTT
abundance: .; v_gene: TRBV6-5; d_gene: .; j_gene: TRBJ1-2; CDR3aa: CASSYRIRRGSNYGYTF; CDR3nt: TGTGCCAGCAGTTACCGAATCAGGAGGGGGAGCAACTATGGCTACACCTTC
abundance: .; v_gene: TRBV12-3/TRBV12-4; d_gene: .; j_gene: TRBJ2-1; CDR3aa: CASSYGRDNEQLF; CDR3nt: TGTGCCAGCAGTTACGGCAGGGACAATGAGCAGCTCTTC
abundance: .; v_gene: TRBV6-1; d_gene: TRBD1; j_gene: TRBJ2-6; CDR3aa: CAGSEIRGTGNFSGANVLTF; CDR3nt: TGTGCCGGCAGTGAAATAAGGGGGACAGGGAACTTCTCTGGGGCCAACGTCCTGACTTTC
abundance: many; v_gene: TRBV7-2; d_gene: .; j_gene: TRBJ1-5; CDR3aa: CASSLDGFSNQPQHF; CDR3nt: TGTGCCAGCAGCCTGGATGGGTTTAGCAATCAGCCCCAGCATTTT
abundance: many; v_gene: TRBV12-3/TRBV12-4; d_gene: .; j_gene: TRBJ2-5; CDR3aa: CASSPLGQETQYF; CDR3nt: TGTGCCAGCAGCCCTTTAGGCCAAGAGACCCAGTACTTC
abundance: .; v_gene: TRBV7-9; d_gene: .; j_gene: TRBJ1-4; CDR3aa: CASSRESGPVGKLFF; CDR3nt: TGTGCCAGCAGCAGGGAGTCGGGGCCGGTGGGAAAACTGTTTTTT
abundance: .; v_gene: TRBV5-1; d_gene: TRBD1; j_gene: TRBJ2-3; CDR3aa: CASSLVGRGPDTQYF; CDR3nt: TGCGCCAGCAGCTTGGTCGGCAGGGGGCCAGATACGCAGTATTTT
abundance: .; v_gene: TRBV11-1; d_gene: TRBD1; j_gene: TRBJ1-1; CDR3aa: CASSVPGQGLTEAFF; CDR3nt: TGTGCCAGCAGCGTTCCGGGACAGGGGTTAACTGAAGCTTTCTTT
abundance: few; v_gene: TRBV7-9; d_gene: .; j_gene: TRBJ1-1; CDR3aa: CASSLYRDTEAFF; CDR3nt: TGTGCCAGCAGCTTATACAGGGACACTGAAGCTTTCTTT
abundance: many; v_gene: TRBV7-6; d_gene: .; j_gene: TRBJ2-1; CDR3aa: CASSPAPYNEQFF; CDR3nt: TGTGCCAGCAGCCCAGCCCCTTACAATGAGCAGTTCTTC
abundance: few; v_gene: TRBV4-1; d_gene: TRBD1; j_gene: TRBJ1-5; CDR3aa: CASSFRRGSNQPQHF; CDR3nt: TGCGCCAGCAGCTTTCGCAGGGGGAGCAATCAGCCCCAGCATTTT
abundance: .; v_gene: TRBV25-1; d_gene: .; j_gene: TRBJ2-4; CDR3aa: CASQRSGLAKNIQYF; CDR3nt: TGTGCCAGCCAGAGGTCTGGGCTAGCCAAAAACATTCAGTACTTC
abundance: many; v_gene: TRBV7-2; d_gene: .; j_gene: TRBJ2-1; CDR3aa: CASSLERQGVGNEQFF; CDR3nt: TGTGCCAGCAGCTTAGAGCGGCAGGGCGTGGGGAATGAGCAGTTCTTC
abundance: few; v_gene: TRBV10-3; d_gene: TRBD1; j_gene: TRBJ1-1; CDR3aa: CATQGAPEGTEAFF; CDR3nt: TGTGCCACACAGGGGGCGCCTGAAGGGACTGAAGCTTTCTTT
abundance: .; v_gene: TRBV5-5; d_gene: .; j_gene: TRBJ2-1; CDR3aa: CASRVGQGWDNEQFF; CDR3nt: TGTGCCAGCAGGGTGGGGCAGGGGTGGGACAATGAGCAGTTCTTC
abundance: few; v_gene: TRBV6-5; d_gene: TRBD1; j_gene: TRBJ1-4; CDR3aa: CASSPGQEIANEKLFF; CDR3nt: TGTGCCAGCAGCCCCGGACAGGAGATAGCTAATGAAAAACTGTTTTTT
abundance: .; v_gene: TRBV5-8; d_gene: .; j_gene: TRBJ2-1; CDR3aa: CASSLGDIGFGAYNEQFF; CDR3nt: TGTGCCAGCAGCTTGGGGGACATAGGTTTTGGCGCCTACAATGAGCAGTTCTTC
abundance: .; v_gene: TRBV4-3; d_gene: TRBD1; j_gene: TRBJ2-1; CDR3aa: CASSPRSQTGGFNEQFF; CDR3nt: TGCGCCAGCAGCCCAAGATCACAGACAGGGGGATTCAATGAGCAGTTCTTC
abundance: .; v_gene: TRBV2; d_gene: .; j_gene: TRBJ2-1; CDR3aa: CASRDRPLGEQFF; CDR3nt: TGTGCCAGCAGGGACCGACCACTCGGCGAGCAGTTCTTC
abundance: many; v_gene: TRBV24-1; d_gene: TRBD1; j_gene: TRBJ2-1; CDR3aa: CATSDSGQGAHDEQFF; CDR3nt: TGTGCCACCAGTGATTCCGGACAGGGGGCTCACGATGAGCAGTTCTTC
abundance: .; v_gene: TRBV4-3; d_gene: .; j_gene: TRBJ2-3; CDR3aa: CASSQDGVGGTDTQYF; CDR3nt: TGCGCCAGCAGCCAAGATGGTGTGGGTGGAACAGATACGCAGTATTTT
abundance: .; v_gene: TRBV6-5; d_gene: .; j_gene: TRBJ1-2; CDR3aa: CASSYLLGHPYGYTF; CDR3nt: TGTGCCAGCAGTTACCTCCTTGGACACCCCTATGGCTACACCTTC
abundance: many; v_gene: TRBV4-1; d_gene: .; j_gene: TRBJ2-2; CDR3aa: CASSQEIKNTGELFF; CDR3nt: TGCGCCAGCAGCCAAGAGATAAAGAACACCGGGGAGCTGTTTTTT
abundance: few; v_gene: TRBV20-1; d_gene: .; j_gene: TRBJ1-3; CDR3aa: CSAREGHSQRSSSKENTIYF; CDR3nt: TGCAGTGCTAGAGAGGGTCACAGCCAACGTTCCTCGTCGAAAGAAAACACCATATATTTT
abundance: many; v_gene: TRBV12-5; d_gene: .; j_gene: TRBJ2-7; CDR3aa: CASAGDMDYEQYF; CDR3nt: TGTGCTAGTGCAGGGGACATGGACTACGAGCAGTACTTC
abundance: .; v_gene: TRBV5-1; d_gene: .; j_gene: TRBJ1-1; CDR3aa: CASSFWDPMNTEAFF; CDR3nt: TGCGCCAGCAGCTTTTGGGACCCCATGAACACTGAAGCTTTCTTT
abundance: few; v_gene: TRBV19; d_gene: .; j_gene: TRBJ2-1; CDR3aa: CASTPRGIDEQFF; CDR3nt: TGTGCCAGTACCCCTCGGGGTATCGATGAGCAGTTCTTC
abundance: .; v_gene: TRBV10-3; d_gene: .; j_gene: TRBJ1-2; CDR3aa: CAISDGRTFGYGYTF; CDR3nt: TGTGCCATCAGTGACGGACGGACCTTTGGCTATGGCTACACCTTC
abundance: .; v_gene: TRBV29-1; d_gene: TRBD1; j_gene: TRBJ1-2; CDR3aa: CSVENQGRYRGYGYTF; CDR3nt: TGCAGCGTTGAAAACCAGGGGAGATACAGGGGCTATGGCTACACCTTC
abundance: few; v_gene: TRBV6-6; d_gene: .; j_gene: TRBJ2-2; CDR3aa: CASSYAPQGRGELFF; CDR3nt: TGTGCCAGCAGTTACGCCCCCCAGGGGAGGGGGGAGCTGTTTTTT
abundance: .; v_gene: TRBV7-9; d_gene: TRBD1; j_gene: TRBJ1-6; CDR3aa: CASSLRGRDNSPLHF; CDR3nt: TGTGCCAGCAGCTTAAGGGGGCGGGATAATTCACCCCTCCACTTT
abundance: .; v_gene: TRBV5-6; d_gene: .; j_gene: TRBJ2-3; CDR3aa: CASSFPVPDTQYF; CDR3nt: TGTGCCAGCAGCTTCCCCGTGCCAGATACGCAGTATTTT
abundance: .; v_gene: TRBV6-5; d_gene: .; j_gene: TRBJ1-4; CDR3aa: CASSFGPVRQLFF; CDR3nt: TGTGCCAGCAGTTTTGGCCCCGTCCGGCAACTGTTTTTT
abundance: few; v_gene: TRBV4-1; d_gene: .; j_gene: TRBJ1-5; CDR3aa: CASSRLDLAGQPQHF; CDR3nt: TGCGCCAGCAGCCGCTTGGACCTGGCCGGTCAGCCCCAGCATTTT
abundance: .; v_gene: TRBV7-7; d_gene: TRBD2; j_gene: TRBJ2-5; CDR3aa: CASSPGAGGRLETQYF; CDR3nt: TGTGCTAGCAGCCCTGGTGCGGGGGGCCGGCTGGAGACCCAGTACTTC
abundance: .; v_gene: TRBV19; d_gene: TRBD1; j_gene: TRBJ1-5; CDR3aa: CASSIGTGTQPQHF; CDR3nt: TGTGCCAGTAGTATAGGGACAGGGACTCAGCCCCAGCATTTT
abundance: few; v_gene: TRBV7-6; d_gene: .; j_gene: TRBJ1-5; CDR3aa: CASSLERGVTHNQPQHF; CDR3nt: TGTGCCAGCAGCTTAGAGAGGGGGGTAACACACAATCAGCCCCAGCATTTT
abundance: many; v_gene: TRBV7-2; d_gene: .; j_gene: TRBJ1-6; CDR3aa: CASSLDAGAPPPPLHF; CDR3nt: TGTGCCAGCAGCTTAGACGCAGGGGCACCCCCTCCACCCCTCCACTTT
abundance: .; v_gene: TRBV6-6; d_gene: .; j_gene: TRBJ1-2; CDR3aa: CASSYSVVRRGTNGYTF; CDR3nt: TGTGCCAGCAGTTACTCCGTCGTTCGGCGGGGGACAAATGGCTACACCTTC
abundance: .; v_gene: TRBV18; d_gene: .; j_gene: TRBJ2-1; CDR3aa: CASSQGPWFIEQFF; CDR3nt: TGTGCCAGCTCACAGGGACCTTGGTTCATCGAGCAGTTCTTC
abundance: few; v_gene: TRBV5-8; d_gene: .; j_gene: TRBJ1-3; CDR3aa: CASTQRTATYSGNTIYF; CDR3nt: TGTGCCAGCACCCAGCGGACAGCTACCTACTCTGGAAACACCATATATTTT
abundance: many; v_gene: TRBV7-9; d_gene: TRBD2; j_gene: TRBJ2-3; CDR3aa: CASIISPRRGSTDTQYF; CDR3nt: TGTGCCAGCATCATATCCCCGAGGCGGGGGAGCACAGATACGCAGTATTTT
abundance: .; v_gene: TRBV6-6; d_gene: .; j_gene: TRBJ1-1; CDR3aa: CASALTEAFF; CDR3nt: TGTGCCAGCGCTCTCACTGAAGCTTTCTTT
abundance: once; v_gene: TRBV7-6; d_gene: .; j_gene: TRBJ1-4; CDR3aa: CASSLPGESEKLFF; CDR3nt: TGTGCCAGCAGCTTACCGGGGGAGTCTGAAAAACTGTTTTTT
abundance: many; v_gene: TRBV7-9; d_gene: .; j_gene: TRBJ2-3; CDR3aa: CASSPWDRGSRGRLTQYF; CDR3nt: TGTGCCAGCAGCCCATGGGACCGGGGGTCGCGGGGTCGTCTTACGCAGTATTTT
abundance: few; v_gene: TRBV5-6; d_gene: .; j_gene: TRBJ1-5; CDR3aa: CASSLSPGSNQPQHF; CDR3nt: TGTGCCAGCAGCTTATCTCCGGGAAGCAATCAGCCCCAGCATTTT
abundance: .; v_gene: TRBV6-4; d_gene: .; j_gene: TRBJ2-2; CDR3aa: CASSDSIPPNTGELFF; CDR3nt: TGTGCCAGCAGTGACTCGATCCCTCCGAACACCGGGGAGCTGTTTTTT